This T cell receptor beta chain originates from a study of Graves' ophthalmopathy and Graves' hyperthyroidism. A diagnosis was made from clinical symptoms together with serum thyroxine, TRAb, thyroid ultrasound and orbital computed tomography. The starting material, 10 ml of fresh peripheral blood, provided the PBMCs. Amplification of TCR beta CDR3 regions used RNA transcripts. The library came from an HTBI-primed first-round RT-PCR and a second-round multiplex PCR. TCRdb re-called the multiplex PCR reads with MiXCR, one entry per CDR3 protein. The table includes roughly 230,000 distinct CDR3 sequences, 20% to 25% detected once. Many counts were recorded for this clonotype. Germline V lookup: CDR1 SQVTM, CDR2 ANQGSEA. The germline V and J ends were trimmed by 7 bases and 4 bases, with 19 bases remaining between them. The CDR3 has 14 residues.

This sequence originates from a woman aged 45-60 years with Graves' ophthalmopathy. Sequenced sample: peripheral blood. The chain couples TRBV29-1 to TRBJ1-2; D is undetermined. This chain's CDR3 is CSGNQVQDSYGYTF. In nucleotides, the CDR3 is TGCAGCGGCAATCAGGTGCAGGACTCCTATGGCTACACCTTC.